The present entry profiles one T cell receptor (beta chain) with its context. As yet, its antigen is unknown. This record comes from a study of T cells after yellow fever vaccination. Conversion of TCR transcripts into cDNA relied on 5'RACE template switching, which added a universal primer site and UMIs. TCRdb called the 5' RACE reads again in MiXCR, with one record for every CDR3 protein. The data show 100,000 to 150,000 distinct CDR3 sequences, approximately 9% seen once. This CDR3 is 15 amino acids long. The V end was cut by 0 bases, the J end by 5 bases, with 15 bases between. Germline V gives CDR1 SGDLS, CDR2 YYNGEE. Notes on the study in general: Once the booster was given, most primary-vaccination clones reappeared, at more than 95% for CD4 and over 70% for CD8. Abundant clonotypes (contaminants from the bulk population) could be present in FACS-sorted repertoires. Researchers report a weaker secondary response that nonetheless peaked faster, day 5 versus 15.

The specimen comprised CD8+ T cells sorted from PBMCs, sampled on the day of the yellow fever booster vaccination. The sequence was collected from a man between 18 and 35 years old who received the YFV17D yellow fever vaccine. J is TRBJ2-7 and V is TRBV9, with D possibly matching TRBD2 (6 bases). CDR3 in DNA: TGTGCCAGCAGCGTAGGCTTGGGGGGAGAGGACGAGCAGTACTTC. Translated: CASSVGLGGEDEQYF.